Shown below are 22 T cell receptor beta chains from a single sample sequenced in a study of T cell changes during pregnancy in multiple sclerosis. Using immunoSEQ multiplex PCR, the repertoire was profiled, and TCRdb retains in-frame clones only, with some absent. The sample shows 40,000 to 55,000 clones, about nine tenths of them seen only once. Material: CD4+ T cells from peripheral blood mononuclear cells, obtained in the third trimester of pregnancy. The receptors come from a female donor with multiple sclerosis, enrolled in a pregnancy study.

This clone has a single count. The chain's CDR3 is CSAYRGEQYF. The DNA of the CDR3 is TGCAGTGCCTACAGGGGCGAGCAGTACTTC. V usage is TRBV20-1 and J usage is TRBJ2-7, with 7 positions matching TRBD1. Germline CDR1 DFQATT, CDR2 SNEGSKA (reference sequence). This CDR3 is built from 10 residues. The ends lost 6 bases at V and 6 bases at J; junction bases unmatched: 2.

The chain has TRBV4-3 and TRBJ2-2, with D possibly being TRBD1 (5 bases). CDR3 length: 16 amino acids. The germline gives CDR1 LGHNA, CDR2 YSLEER. Trimming left V 0 bases short and J 7 bases short, with 15 bases between. The CDR3 here is CASSQDGMGLIGELFF. In nucleotides, the CDR3 is TGCGCCAGCAGCCAAGATGGAATGGGGCTAATCGGGGAGCTGTTTTTT.

This chain uses TRBV18 with TRBJ1-5; D is ambiguous. This CDR3 comprises 14 residues. Trimming removed 2 bases at V and 0 bases at J, with 5 bases between. CDR1 is KGHSH, CDR2 LQKENI, per germline. For the CDR3, the DNA is TGTGCCAGCTCACCAGAGTATAGCAATCAGCCCCAGCATTTT. Amino acids: CASSPEYSNQPQHF.

The V and J genes are TRBV2 and TRBJ1-2; D is perhaps TRBD1 (5 bases). Germline CDR1 reads SNHLY; CDR2 reads FYNNEI. The CDR3 loop spans 16 amino acids. Trimming took off 0 bases at V and 10 bases at J, with 21 bases between the two ends. The CDR3 spells CASSEAPLGGTSAYTF. CDR3 sequence (DNA): TGTGCCAGCAGTGAAGCGCCCCTGGGGGGAACTTCGGCCTACACCTTC.

CDR3 region: CASSPLDTSSYNEQFF. CDR3 nucleotides: TGTGCCAGCAGCCCTCTGGACACCAGCTCCTACAATGAGCAGTTCTTC. The chain carries TRBV11-3 and TRBJ2-1, with a possible D match to TRBD1 (5 bases). Trimming removed 5 bases at V and 0 bases at J, with 14 bases between. CDR1 is SGHNT and CDR2 is YENEEA in the germline V gene. The CDR3 totals 16 residues.

This chain connects TRBV27 to TRBJ1-5; 7 bases line up with TRBD1. CDR3 size: 14 residues. Trimming at V came to 5 bases and at J to 4 bases, leaving 5 bases not matched to a gene. Germline CDR1 reads MNHEY; CDR2 reads SMNVEV (reference sequence). The CDR3 protein is CASSNRQGNQPQHF. As DNA, the CDR3 is TGTGCCAGCAGTAATAGACAGGGTAATCAGCCCCAGCATTTT.

This sequence joins TRBV10-3 and TRBJ2-5; D possibly corresponds to TRBD2 (5 bases). The germline V and J ends were trimmed by 5 bases and 5 bases, with 15 bases remaining between them. Germline CDR1 ENHRY, CDR2 SYGVKD. The CDR3 spans 14 residues. CDR3 coding DNA: TGTGCCATCAGTAAGGAGGACCGCCTCGAGACCCAGTACTTC. It specifies CAISKEDRLETQYF.

The chain carries TRBV29-1 and TRBJ1-2; a possible D gene is TRBD1 (6 bases). V lost 6 bases to trimming and J lost 5 bases, with 13 bases between them. Germline values: CDR1 SQVTM, CDR2 ANQGSEA. There are 12 residues in the CDR3. The CDR3 reads CSVAGTSYGYTF. The CDR3 DNA is TGCAGCGTCGCCGGGACATCATATGGCTACACCTTC.

CDR3 region: CASRRQGTHTEAFF. CDR3 nucleotide sequence: TGTGCCAGCAGAAGACAGGGGACGCACACTGAAGCTTTCTTT. V is TRBV14 and J is TRBJ1-1; 8 bases agree with TRBD1. The CDR3 consists of 14 residues. The V segment lost 6 bases and the J segment 3 bases; nucleotides outside the gene matches: 6. CDR1 and CDR2 (germline): SGHDN, FVKESK.

The rearrangement uses TRBV4-1 and TRBJ1-2; weak D call: TRBD1 (6 bases). From germline, CDR1 is MGHRA and CDR2 YSYEKL. The CDR3 sequence is 13 residues long. V was trimmed by 3 bases and J by 6 bases, leaving 11 bases between them. The CDR3, as DNA: TGCGCCAGCAGCCAGACAGGCGTTAATGGCTACACCTTC. Translated, it gives CASSQTGVNGYTF.

The gene calls are TRBV21-1 and TRBJ1-4; whether TRBD1, the table's D call, matches the DNA was not checked. TRBV21-1 is described as a pseudogene. The CDR3 totals 14 residues. The DNA of the CDR3 is TGTGCCAGCAGCAAAACAGGGGGCGCCGAAAAACTGTTTTTT. Translating it yields CASSKTGGAEKLFF.

This rearrangement joins TRBV29-1 to TRBJ2-1, with D possibly matching TRBD2 (5 bases). Germline CDR1 SQVTM, CDR2 ANQGSEA. The length of the CDR3 is 12 residues. The V gene lost 6 bases and the J gene lost 4 bases, with 10 bases spanning the gap. CDR3 sequence (DNA): TGCAGCGTCCTTTCGGGGTACAATGAGCAGTTCTTC. It encodes CSVLSGYNEQFF.

CDR3: CASSLTRGNGQPQHF. The CDR3 DNA reads TGTGCCAGCAGCCTGACCCGGGGGAATGGACAGCCCCAGCATTTT. This chain joins TRBV7-2 and TRBJ1-5, with D possibly matching TRBD1 (5 bases). CDR3 size: 15 residues. V was pared by 5 bases and J by 7 bases, with 18 bases between. Germline CDR1 SGHTA, CDR2 FQGNSA.

The chain recombines TRBV15 with TRBJ2-7, with 7 bases aligning to TRBD2. The CDR3 runs to 14 residues. J lost 5 bases, V lost 5 bases, and 9 bases had no gene match. From germline, CDR1 is LNHNV and CDR2 YYDKDF (reference sequence). The CDR3 loop reads CATSLGAGNDEQYF. CDR3 sequence (DNA): TGTGCCACCAGCTTGGGAGCGGGAAACGACGAGCAGTACTTC.

This chain's CDR3 is CASSQGRVVGNTIYF. CDR3 nucleotides: TGTGCCAGCAGCCAAGGCCGGGTAGTGGGAAACACCATATATTTT. This sequence joins TRBV14 and TRBJ1-3; D gene ambiguous. The CDR3 has 15 amino acids. V was pared by 1 base and J by 4 bases, with 11 bases between. Germline V CDR1 and CDR2: SGHDN, FVKESK.

The chain carries TRBV7-2 and TRBJ2-1; D is unclear. CDR1 is SGHTA and CDR2 is FQGNSA in the germline V gene. This CDR3 spans 17 amino acids. V lost 0 bases and J lost 0, with 12 bases in between. CDR3 amino acids: CASSLASRGSSYNEQFF. The CDR3, as DNA: TGTGCCAGCAGCTTAGCCAGCCGAGGCTCCTCCTACAATGAGCAGTTCTTC.

This chain joins TRBV11-1 and TRBJ2-4, with D unclear. V lost 5 bases, J lost 0 bases, and 8 bases lay in between. The CDR3 is 14 residues long. Germline V gene lookup returns CDR1 SGHAT and CDR2 FQDESV (reference sequence). The CDR3 sequence: CASSAQVAKNIQYF. CDR3 nucleotide sequence: TGTGCCAGCAGCGCTCAGGTAGCCAAAAACATTCAGTACTTC.

The chain combines TRBV5-5 with TRBJ1-5; 9 nucleotides match TRBD1. V lost 4 bases, J lost 2 bases, and 13 bases stayed unmatched. Germline lookup yields CDR1 SGHKS and CDR2 YYEKEE (reference sequence). This CDR3 contains 18 residues. DNA of the CDR3: TGTGCCAGCAGCCCCGGACAGGGGCTAACGATAGGCAATCAGCCCCAGCATTTT. Translated: CASSPGQGLTIGNQPQHF. Full variable domain (outside the CDR3, taken from reference TRBV5-5 and TRBJ1-5): DAGVTQSPTHLIKTRGQQVTLRCSPISGHKSVSWYQQVLGQGPQFIFQYYEKEERGRGNFPDRFSARQFPNYSSELNVNALLLGDSALYLCASSPGQGLTIGNQPQHFGDGTRLSIL.

The gene calls are TRBV19 and TRBJ2-7, with TRBD1 identical over 7 bases. Trimming took 5 bases from V and 2 from J; bases not matched to a gene: 9. The CDR3 is made up of 15 amino acids. The germline gives CDR1 LNHDA, CDR2 SQIVND (reference sequence). The CDR3 DNA reads as TGTGCCAGTAGTCTTAATACAGGGGTGCCCTACGAGCAGTACTTC. Translating it yields CASSLNTGVPYEQYF.

The chain has TRBV19 and TRBJ2-7, with a possible D match to TRBD1 (5 bases). V was clipped by 4 bases and J by 6 bases, with 16 bases between them. Germline values: CDR1 LNHDA, CDR2 SQIVND (reference sequence). This CDR3 contains 14 residues. DNA for the CDR3: TGTGCCAGTAGTAGCCAGGCAGGGTTGGTCGAGCAGTACTTC. Its translation: CASSSQAGLVEQYF.

The genes are TRBV19 and TRBJ1-2; D is unclear. Per germline, CDR1 LNHDA and CDR2 SQIVND (reference sequence). V was trimmed by 5 bases and J by 2 bases, leaving 6 bases between them. The CDR3 consists of 12 residues. The CDR3 bases are TGTGCCAGTAGTTACGGGAACTATGGCTACACCTTC. It specifies CASSYGNYGYTF. Together with reference TRBV19 and TRBJ1-2, the CDR3 gives the full variable domain: DGGITQSPKYLFRKEGQNVTLSCEQNLNHDAMYWYRQDPGQGLRLIYYSQIVNDFQKGDIAEGYSVSREKKESFPLTVTSAQKNPTAFYLCASSYGNYGYTFGSGTRLTVV.

V gene TRBV4-1 combines with J gene TRBJ2-7; D is undetermined. CDR1 and CDR2 from the germline V gene are MGHRA and YSYEKL. The germline V and J ends were trimmed by 0 bases and 3 bases, with 6 bases remaining between them. This CDR3 comprises 13 residues. The CDR3 region is CASSQEAGYEQYF. CDR3 bases: TGCGCCAGCAGCCAAGAAGCTGGCTACGAGCAGTACTTC.